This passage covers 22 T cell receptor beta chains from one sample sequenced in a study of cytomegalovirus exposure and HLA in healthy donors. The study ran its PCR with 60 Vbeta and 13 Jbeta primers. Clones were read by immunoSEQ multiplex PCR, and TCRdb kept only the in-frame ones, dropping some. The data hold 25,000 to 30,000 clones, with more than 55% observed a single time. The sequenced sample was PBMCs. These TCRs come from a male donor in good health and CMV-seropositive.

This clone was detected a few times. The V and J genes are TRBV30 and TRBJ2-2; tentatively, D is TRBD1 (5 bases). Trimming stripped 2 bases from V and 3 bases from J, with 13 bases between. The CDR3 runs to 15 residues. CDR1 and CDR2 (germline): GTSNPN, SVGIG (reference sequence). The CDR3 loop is CAWSRVGADTGELFF. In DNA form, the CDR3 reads TGTGCCTGGAGTAGGGTTGGGGCCGACACCGGGGAGCTGTTTTTT.

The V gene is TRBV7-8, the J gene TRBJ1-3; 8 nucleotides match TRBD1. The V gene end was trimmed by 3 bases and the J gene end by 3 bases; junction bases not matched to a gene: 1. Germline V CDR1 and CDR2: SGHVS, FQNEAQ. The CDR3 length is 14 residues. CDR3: CASSLDRVGNTIYF. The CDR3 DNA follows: TGTGCCAGCAGCTTGGACAGGGTTGGAAACACCATATATTTT. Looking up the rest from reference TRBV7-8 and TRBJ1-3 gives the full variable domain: GAGVSQSPRYKVAKRGQDVALRCDPISGHVSLFWYQQALGQGPEFLTYFQNEAQLDKSGLPSDRFFAERPEGSVSTLKIQRTQQEDSAVYLCASSLDRVGNTIYFGEGSWLTVV.

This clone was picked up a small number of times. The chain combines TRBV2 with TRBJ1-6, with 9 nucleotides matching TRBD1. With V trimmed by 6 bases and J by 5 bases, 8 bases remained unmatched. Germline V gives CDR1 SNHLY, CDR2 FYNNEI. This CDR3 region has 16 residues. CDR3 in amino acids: CASSLDRGSHNSPLHF. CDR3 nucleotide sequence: TGTGCCAGCAGCCTCGACAGGGGGAGTCATAATTCACCCCTCCACTTT.

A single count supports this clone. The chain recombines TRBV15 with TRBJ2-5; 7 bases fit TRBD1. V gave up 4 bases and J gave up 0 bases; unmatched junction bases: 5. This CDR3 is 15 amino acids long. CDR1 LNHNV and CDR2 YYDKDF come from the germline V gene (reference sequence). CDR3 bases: TGTGCCACCAGCAAGAAGGACAGGTACCAAGAGACCCAGTACTTC. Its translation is CATSKKDRYQETQYF.

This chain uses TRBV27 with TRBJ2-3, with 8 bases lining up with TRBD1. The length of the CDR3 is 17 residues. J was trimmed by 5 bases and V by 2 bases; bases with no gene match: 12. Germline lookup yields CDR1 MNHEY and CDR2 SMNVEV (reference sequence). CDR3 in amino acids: CASSLRGTGLYGDTQYF. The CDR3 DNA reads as TGTGCCAGCAGTTTAAGGGGGACAGGCTTATACGGAGATACGCAGTATTTT.

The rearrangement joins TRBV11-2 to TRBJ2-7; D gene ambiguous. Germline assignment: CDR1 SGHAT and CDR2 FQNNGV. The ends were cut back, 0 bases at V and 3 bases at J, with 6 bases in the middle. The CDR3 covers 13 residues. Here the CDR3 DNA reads TGTGCCAGCAGCTTAGAACCCTACTACGAGCAGTACTTC. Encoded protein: CASSLEPYYEQYF.

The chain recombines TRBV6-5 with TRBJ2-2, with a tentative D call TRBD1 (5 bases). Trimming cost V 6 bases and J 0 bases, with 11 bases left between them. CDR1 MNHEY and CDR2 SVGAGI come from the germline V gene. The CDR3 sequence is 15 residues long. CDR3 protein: CASSPARANTGELFF. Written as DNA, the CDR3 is TGTGCCAGCAGCCCTGCCAGGGCGAACACCGGGGAGCTGTTTTTT.

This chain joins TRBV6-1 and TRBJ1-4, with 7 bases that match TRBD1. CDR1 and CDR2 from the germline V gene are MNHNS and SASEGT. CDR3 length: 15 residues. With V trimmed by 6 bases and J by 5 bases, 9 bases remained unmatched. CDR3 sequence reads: CASRTPGQPNEKLFF. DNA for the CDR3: TGTGCCAGCAGGACACCGGGACAGCCAAATGAAAAACTGTTTTTT.

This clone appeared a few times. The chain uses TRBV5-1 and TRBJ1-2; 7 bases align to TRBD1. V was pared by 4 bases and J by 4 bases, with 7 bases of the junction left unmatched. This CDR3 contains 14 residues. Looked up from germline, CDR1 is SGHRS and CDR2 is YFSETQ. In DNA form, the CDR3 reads TGCGCCAGCAGCCAGACAGGGAATAGCTATGGCTACACCTTC. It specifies CASSQTGNSYGYTF.

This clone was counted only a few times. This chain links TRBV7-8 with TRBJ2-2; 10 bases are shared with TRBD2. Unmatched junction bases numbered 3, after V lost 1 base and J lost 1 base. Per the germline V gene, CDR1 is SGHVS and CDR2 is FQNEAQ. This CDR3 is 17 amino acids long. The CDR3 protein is CASSLVGTSVNTGELFF. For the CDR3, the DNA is TGTGCCAGCAGCTTAGTAGGGACTAGCGTGAACACCGGGGAGCTGTTTTTT.

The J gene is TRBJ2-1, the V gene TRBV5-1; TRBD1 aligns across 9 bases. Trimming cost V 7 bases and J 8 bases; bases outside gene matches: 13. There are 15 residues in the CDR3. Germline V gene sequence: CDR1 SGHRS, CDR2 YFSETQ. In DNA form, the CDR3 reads TGCGCCAGCGCCTCTTCCGGGACAGGGAGGGATGAGCAGTTCTTC. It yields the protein CASASSGTGRDEQFF. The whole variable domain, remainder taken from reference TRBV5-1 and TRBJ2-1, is KAGVTQTPRYLIKTRGQQVTLSCSPISGHRSVSWYQQTPGQGLQFLFEYFSETQRNKGNFPGRFSGRQFSNSRSEMNVSTLELGDSALYLCASASSGTGRDEQFFGPGTRLTVL.

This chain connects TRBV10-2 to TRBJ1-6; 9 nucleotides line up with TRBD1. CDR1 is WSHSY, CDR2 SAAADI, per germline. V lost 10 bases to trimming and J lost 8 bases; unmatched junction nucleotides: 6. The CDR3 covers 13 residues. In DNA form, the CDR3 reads TGCGCCACTACGGGACAGGGCTATTCACCCCTCCACTTT. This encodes CATTGQGYSPLHF.

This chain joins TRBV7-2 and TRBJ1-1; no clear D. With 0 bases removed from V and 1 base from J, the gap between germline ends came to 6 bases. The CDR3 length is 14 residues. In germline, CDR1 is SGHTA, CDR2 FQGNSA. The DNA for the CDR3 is TGTGCCAGCAGCTTAGCGACGGGGAACACTGAAGCTTTCTTT. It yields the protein CASSLATGNTEAFF.

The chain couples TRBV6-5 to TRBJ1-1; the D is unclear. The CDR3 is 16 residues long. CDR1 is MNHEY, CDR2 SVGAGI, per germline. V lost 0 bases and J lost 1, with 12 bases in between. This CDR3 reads CASSYSSSRRNTEAFF. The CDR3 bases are TGTGCCAGCAGTTACTCGAGTTCCAGGCGGAACACTGAAGCTTTCTTT.

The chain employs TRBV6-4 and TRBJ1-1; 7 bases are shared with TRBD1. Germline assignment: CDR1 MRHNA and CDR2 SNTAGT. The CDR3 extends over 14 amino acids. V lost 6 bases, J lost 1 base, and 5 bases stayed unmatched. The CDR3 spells CASRPDRTNTEAFF. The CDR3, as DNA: TGTGCCAGCAGACCGGACAGGACGAACACTGAAGCTTTCTTT.

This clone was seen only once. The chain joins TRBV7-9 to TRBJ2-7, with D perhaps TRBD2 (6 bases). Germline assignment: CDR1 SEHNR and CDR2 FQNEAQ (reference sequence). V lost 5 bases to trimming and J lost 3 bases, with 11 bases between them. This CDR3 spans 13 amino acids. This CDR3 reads CASSHYSGYEQYF. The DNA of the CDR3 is TGTGCCAGCAGCCATTATAGCGGCTACGAGCAGTACTTC. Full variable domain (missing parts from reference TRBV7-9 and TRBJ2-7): DTGVSQNPRHKITKRGQNVTFRCDPISEHNRLYWYRQTLGQGPEFLTYFQNEAQLEKSRLLSDRFSAERPKGSFSTLEIQRTEQGDSAMYLCASSHYSGYEQYFGPGTRLTVT.

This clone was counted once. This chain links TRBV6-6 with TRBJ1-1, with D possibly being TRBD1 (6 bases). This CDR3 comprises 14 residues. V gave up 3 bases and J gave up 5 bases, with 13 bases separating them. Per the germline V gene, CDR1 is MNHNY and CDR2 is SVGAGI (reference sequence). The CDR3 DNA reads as TGTGCCAGCAGTTATACAGGGAGAGGGACTGAAGCTTTCTTT. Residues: CASSYTGRGTEAFF.

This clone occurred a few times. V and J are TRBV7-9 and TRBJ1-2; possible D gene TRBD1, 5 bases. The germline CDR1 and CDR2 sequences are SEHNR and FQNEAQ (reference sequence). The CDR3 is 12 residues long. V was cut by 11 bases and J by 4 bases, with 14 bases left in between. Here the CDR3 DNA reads TGTGCCGCCGGAGGGGCAGCCTATGGCTACACCTTC. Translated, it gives CAAGGAAYGYTF.

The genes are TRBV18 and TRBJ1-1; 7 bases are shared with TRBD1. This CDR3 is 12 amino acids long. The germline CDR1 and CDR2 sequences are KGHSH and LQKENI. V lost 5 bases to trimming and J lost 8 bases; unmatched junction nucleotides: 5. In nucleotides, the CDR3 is TGTGCCAGCTCAGACACAGGGGCGGAAGCTTTCTTT. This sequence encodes CASSDTGAEAFF.

CDR3 loop: CAWERLAGPETQYF. CDR3 nucleotides: TGTGCCTGGGAGAGACTAGCGGGCCCCGAGACCCAGTACTTC. The chain is built from TRBV30 and TRBJ2-5; 10 bases line up with TRBD2. Germline V gene lookup returns CDR1 GTSNPN and CDR2 SVGIG (reference sequence). This CDR3 contains 14 residues. The ends lost 5 bases at V and 5 bases at J; junction bases unmatched: 8.

CDR3 region: CTSSQGEATEAFF. CDR3 in DNA: TGCACCAGCAGCCAAGGGGAGGCTACTGAAGCTTTCTTT. This sequence joins TRBV1 and TRBJ1-1. TRBV1 is designated a pseudogene. CDR3 length: 13 amino acids.

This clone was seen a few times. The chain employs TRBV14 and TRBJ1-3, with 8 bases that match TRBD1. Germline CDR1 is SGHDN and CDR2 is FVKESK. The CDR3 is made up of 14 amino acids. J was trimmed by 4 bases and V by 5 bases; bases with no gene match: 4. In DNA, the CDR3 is TGTGCCAGCAGCACCAGGGGGCGAGGAAACACCATATATTTT. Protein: CASSTRGRGNTIYF. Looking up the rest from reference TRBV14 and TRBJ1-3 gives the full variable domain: EAGVTQFPSHSVIEKGQTVTLRCDPISGHDNLYWYRRVMGKEIKFLLHFVKESKQDESGMPNNRFLAERTGGTYSTLKVQPAELEDSGVYFCASSTRGRGNTIYFGEGSWLTVV.